This TCR beta chain was recovered during a study of shared clonotypes between healthy human individuals. Findings and limits, study-wide: A generally larger estimated richness was seen in naive subsets than in memory subsets.

Regarding this clone: What it recognizes is unknown.

V was pared by 0 bases and J by 4 bases, with 6 bases of the junction left unmatched. The CDR3 extends over 15 amino acids. CDR1 and CDR2 (germline): SGHTA, FQGNSA. Repertoires were generated with immunoSEQ multiplex PCR, while TCRdb's copy carries only in-frame clones and drops some. This sample has some 2,400,000 clones, with 95% found just once. The sequenced sample consisted of naive CD4+ T cells sorted from blood. Subset specified: CD45RA+ positively selected. This chain joins TRBV7-2 and TRBJ2-7; 7 bases fit TRBD1. The clonotype comes from a man aged 18 to 35 in good health. DNA of the CDR3: TGTGCCAGCAGCTTAGCGACAGGGCGCCTTTACGAGCAGTACTTC. Its protein is CASSLATGRLYEQYF.